Below are 30 T cell receptor beta chains sequenced from a single sample in a study of blood T cell repertoires in COVID-19. Sequenced by immunoSEQ multiplex PCR; TCRdb stores in-frame clones only, minus some. Of approximately 670,000 clones in the sample, 75% to 90% were seen once. Input material: peripheral blood. Receptors originate from a woman under 30 with acute or convalescent COVID-19.

The V gene is TRBV19, the J gene TRBJ1-2; TRBD1 matches 8 bases. Trimming cost V 10 bases and J 7 bases; bases outside gene matches: 17. The germline CDR1 and CDR2 sequences are LNHDA and SQIVND (reference sequence). The length of the CDR3 is 15 residues. CDR3 in DNA: TGTGCCACCTATCCAAGGACAGGGAGGGGGTCTGGCTACACCTTC. It is translated as CATYPRTGRGSGYTF.

The rearrangement links TRBV11-2 to TRBJ1-4; D remains unclear. Germline loops: CDR1 SGHAT, CDR2 FQNNGV. Trimming left V 1 base short and J 4 bases short, with 13 bases between. CDR3 length: 16 residues. The CDR3 region is CASSLGFRVGNEKLFF. CDR3 bases: TGTGCCAGCAGCTTAGGTTTCCGGGTTGGTAATGAAAAACTGTTTTTT.

This chain joins TRBV6-5 and TRBJ1-6, with 10 positions matching TRBD1. CDR1 and CDR2 from the germline V gene are MNHEY and SVGAGI. The length of the CDR3 is 15 residues. V trimming: 5 bases; J trimming: 7 bases; junction bases outside the gene matches: 5. CDR3 sequence (DNA): TGTGCCAGCAGTCCCAGGACAGGGGGAAATTCACCCCTCCACTTT. It yields the protein CASSPRTGGNSPLHF.

The CDR3 bases are TGTGCCAGCAGCTTAGTTGAGAATCAGCCCCAGCATTTT. Amino acid sequence: CASSLVENQPQHF. The chain couples TRBV11-1 to TRBJ1-5; D gene uncertain. This CDR3 has 13 amino acids. The V gene lost 1 base and the J gene lost 4 bases, with 5 bases spanning the gap. CDR1 and CDR2 from the germline V gene are SGHAT and FQDESV (reference sequence).

This chain uses TRBV5-1 with TRBJ1-5; 7 bases match TRBD1. V gave up 0 bases and J gave up 4 bases; unmatched junction bases: 4. The CDR3 length is 15 residues. Germline assignment: CDR1 SGHRS and CDR2 YFSETQ. The DNA of the CDR3 is TGCGCCAGCAGCTTGGAGGGGACAGCTAATCAGCCCCAGCATTTT. This encodes CASSLEGTANQPQHF.

The chain combines TRBV5-1 with TRBJ1-5; TRBD1 is a possible D gene (5 bases). Trimming stripped 9 bases from V and 3 bases from J, with 19 bases between. The germline V gene has CDR1 SGHRS and CDR2 YFSETQ. The CDR3 extends over 15 amino acids. CDR3 coding DNA: TGCGCCACCCAGGGCCCCGGAGGGTACAATCAGCCCCAGCATTTT. Its translation is CATQGPGGYNQPQHF. Combining the CDR3 with reference TRBV5-1 and TRBJ1-5 gives the whole variable domain KAGVTQTPRYLIKTRGQQVTLSCSPISGHRSVSWYQQTPGQGLQFLFEYFSETQRNKGNFPGRFSGRQFSNSRSEMNVSTLELGDSALYLCATQGPGGYNQPQHFGDGTRLSIL.

The J gene is TRBJ1-1, the V gene TRBV4-3; D unresolved. This CDR3 is 15 amino acids long. Trimming took off 1 base at V and 0 bases at J, with 9 bases between the two ends. CDR1 and CDR2 from the germline V gene are LGHNA and YSLEER. Here the CDR3 reads CASSQGAAMNTEAFF. The CDR3 bases are TGCGCCAGCAGCCAAGGGGCAGCCATGAACACTGAAGCTTTCTTT.

The chain carries TRBV18 and TRBJ1-1; D call uncertain. The germline V gene encodes CDR1 KGHSH and CDR2 LQKENI. Trimming took 5 bases from V and 0 from J, leaving 19 bases between them. The CDR3 is made up of 17 amino acids. CDR3 protein: CASSYLARSGMNTEAFF. CDR3 nucleotide sequence: TGTGCCAGCTCATACCTAGCTCGTTCGGGGATGAACACTGAAGCTTTCTTT.

The genes are TRBV4-2 and TRBJ2-5; 8 bases agree with TRBD2. From germline, CDR1 is LGHNA and CDR2 YNFKEQ. J lost 2 bases, V lost 0 bases, and 2 bases had no gene match. This CDR3 has 15 amino acids. The CDR3 bases are TGTGCCAGCAGCCAAGACCGGGGGGGACAAGAGACCCAGTACTTC. It translates to CASSQDRGGQETQYF.

This clone was found once. The V call is TRBV6-5, the J call TRBJ1-2; D may be TRBD1 (5 bases). Germline V gives CDR1 MNHEY, CDR2 SVGAGI. V gave up 7 bases and J gave up 5 bases, with 17 bases separating them. This CDR3 region has 14 residues. The CDR3 spells CASINDAGGYGYTF. The CDR3 nucleotides are TGTGCCAGCATTAATGACGCGGGGGGATATGGCTACACCTTC.

The chain carries TRBV10-3 and TRBJ2-1; 10 positions agree with TRBD2. The CDR3 length is 15 residues. Looked up from germline, CDR1 is ENHRY and CDR2 is SYGVKD. Trimming removed 7 bases from V and 9 bases from J; junction bases left unmatched: 12. The CDR3 DNA follows: TGTGCCATCAACCTTAGCGGGGGGCCCGCCCGTGAGCAGTTCTTC. This gives the protein CAINLSGGPAREQFF.

The chain has TRBV7-9 and TRBJ1-1; 7 bases are shared with TRBD1. This CDR3 spans 15 amino acids. Germline CDR1 SEHNR, CDR2 FQNEAQ (reference sequence). Trimming at V came to 0 bases and at J to 2 bases, leaving 3 bases not matched to a gene. This CDR3 is CASSLAKGANTEAFF. CDR3 nucleotides: TGTGCCAGCAGCTTAGCGAAGGGGGCAAACACTGAAGCTTTCTTT.

The rearrangement uses TRBV5-1 and TRBJ1-3; 9 nucleotides agree with TRBD1. The CDR3 totals 17 residues. Germline V lookup: CDR1 SGHRS, CDR2 YFSETQ. With V trimmed by 4 bases and J by 2 bases, 10 bases remained unmatched. DNA of the CDR3: TGCGCCAGCAGCATCGGGACAGGGCGCGATACTGGAAACACCATATATTTT. Its protein product is CASSIGTGRDTGNTIYF.

The chain has TRBV30 and TRBJ2-1; 8 nucleotides match TRBD1. CDR3 length: 13 amino acids. Losses at the gene ends were 1 base for V and 4 bases for J; bases not matched to a gene: 0. Germline CDR1 and CDR2: GTSNPN and SVGIG (reference sequence). The DNA of the CDR3 is TGTGCCTGGAGTGGGACAGGGTACAATGAGCAGTTCTTC. It is translated as CAWSGTGYNEQFF.

The chain links TRBV19 to TRBJ1-5, with TRBD1 matching over 10 bases. The junction had 8 bases not matched to a gene; V was cut back by 5 bases and J by 7 bases. The CDR3 sequence is 15 residues long. Germline loops: CDR1 LNHDA, CDR2 SQIVND (reference sequence). CDR3 residues: CASSDPGQGRQPQHF. DNA of the CDR3: TGTGCCAGTAGTGATCCGGGACAGGGGCGGCAGCCCCAGCATTTT.

The chain combines TRBV9 with TRBJ2-1, with D perhaps matching TRBD1 (7 bases). The CDR3 is 15 amino acids. The V gene lost 2 bases and the J gene lost 1 base, with 10 bases spanning the gap. In germline, CDR1 is SGDLS, CDR2 YYNGEE. CDR3 in DNA: TGTGCCAGCAGCGTGCAGGGGGGTTCCTACAATGAGCAGTTCTTC. Translated, it gives CASSVQGGSYNEQFF.

The chain uses TRBV20-1 and TRBJ1-1; no reliable D call. V gave up 3 bases and J gave up 1 base, with 6 bases separating them. The CDR3 contains 12 residues. CDR1 is DFQATT and CDR2 is SNEGSKA in the germline V gene (reference sequence). The CDR3 protein is CSASTTNTEAFF. CDR3 nucleotides: TGCAGTGCTAGTACTACGAACACTGAAGCTTTCTTT.

The V gene is TRBV6-1, the J gene TRBJ2-3; possibly TRBD2 for D (6 bases). The ends were cut back, 7 bases at V and 2 bases at J, with 10 bases in the middle. CDR3 length: 13 residues. The germline gives CDR1 MNHNS, CDR2 SASEGT. The CDR3 sequence is CASMEGNTDTQYF. CDR3 bases: TGTGCCAGCATGGAGGGCAACACAGATACGCAGTATTTT.

The rearrangement uses TRBV27 and TRBJ2-5, with TRBD1 matching over 9 bases. The CDR3 contains 16 residues. After removal of 9 bases from V and 3 bases from J, the junction contained 14 bases not matched to a gene. Germline V gene sequence: CDR1 MNHEY, CDR2 SMNVEV (reference sequence). CDR3 region: CASKGGQGKGEETQYF. Written as DNA, the CDR3 is TGTGCCAGTAAGGGGGGACAGGGTAAGGGTGAAGAGACCCAGTACTTC.

The CDR3 sequence: CASSQGSGGYNEQFF. DNA of the CDR3: TGTGCCAGCAGCCAGGGCAGCGGGGGATACAATGAGCAGTTCTTC. The chain links TRBV3-1 (or the pseudogene TRBV3-2) to TRBJ2-1, with TRBD2 matching 8 bases. J lost 4 bases, V lost 3 bases, and 5 bases had no gene match. CDR3 length: 15 amino acids. Germline CDR1 LGHDT, CDR2 YNNKEL (reference sequence).

The table lists this clone with a count of one. The chain uses TRBV7-3 and TRBJ2-2; D is perhaps TRBD1 (6 bases). The ends were cut back, 5 bases at V and 5 bases at J, with 18 bases in the middle. The germline CDR1 and CDR2 sequences are SGHTA and FQGTGA. This CDR3 comprises 16 residues. CDR3 sequence reads: CASSAPGTSETGELFF. The CDR3 DNA reads TGTGCCAGCAGCGCCCCCGGGACAAGTGAGACCGGGGAGCTGTTTTTT.

The V and J genes are TRBV7-8 and TRBJ1-1; 10 bases are shared with TRBD1. Germline V gives CDR1 SGHVS, CDR2 FQNEAQ. The junction had 6 bases not matched to a gene; V was cut back by 2 bases and J by 6 bases. The length of the CDR3 is 15 residues. CDR3 amino acids: CASSLSDRGRSEAFF. In nucleotides, the CDR3 is TGTGCCAGCAGCTTATCTGACAGGGGGCGATCTGAAGCTTTCTTT.

This chain joins TRBV6-2 or TRBV6-3 and TRBJ2-7; weak D call: TRBD1 (5 bases). The CDR3 covers 16 residues. The V gene lost 2 bases and the J gene lost 2 bases, with 16 bases spanning the gap. In germline, CDR1 is MNHEY, CDR2 SVGEGT. CDR3 nucleotides: TGTGCCAGCAGTTACCCTACACGACAGACACCCTACGAGCAGTACTTC. Its protein product is CASSYPTRQTPYEQYF.

The rearrangement uses TRBV6-6 and TRBJ1-5; D remains unclear. Trimming shortened V by 2 bases and J by 3 bases, and 11 bases separated the two germline ends. CDR3 size: 15 residues. Germline values: CDR1 MNHNY, CDR2 SVGAGI (reference sequence). The CDR3 DNA reads as TGTGCCAGCAGTTACGCAGCAGGTATCAATCAGCCCCAGCATTTT. Protein product: CASSYAAGINQPQHF.

CDR3 sequence reads: CASSIGGSIGNTIYF. The CDR3 DNA reads as TGTGCCAGTAGTATTGGCGGGAGTATTGGAAACACCATATATTTT. This rearrangement joins TRBV19 to TRBJ1-3, with no clear D. The CDR3 length is 15 residues. Trimming took 3 bases from V and 3 from J, leaving 12 bases between them. Germline CDR1 and CDR2: LNHDA and SQIVND (reference sequence).

The chain has TRBV4-1 and TRBJ2-3; possible D gene TRBD2, 6 bases. The V end lost 1 base, the J end lost 1 base, and 9 bases lay between the germline ends. Germline CDR1 is MGHRA and CDR2 is YSYEKL. The CDR3 has 15 amino acids. Written as DNA, the CDR3 is TGCGCCAGCAGCCAAGTGGCTAGCGGCACAGATACGCAGTATTTT. Translating gives CASSQVASGTDTQYF.

The chain combines TRBV4-2 with TRBJ1-1; 7 bases line up with TRBD1. The V gene end was trimmed by 1 base and the J gene end by 5 bases; junction bases not matched to a gene: 7. Germline CDR1 is LGHNA and CDR2 is YNFKEQ. The CDR3 has 15 residues. The DNA of the CDR3 is TGTGCCAGCAGCCAAGGGCCGGGACAGTCTACTGAAGCTTTCTTT. This sequence encodes CASSQGPGQSTEAFF.

The V and J genes are TRBV15 and TRBJ1-1; possibly TRBD1 for D (6 bases). This CDR3 region has 14 residues. Trimming shortened V by 5 bases and J by 4 bases, and 14 bases separated the two germline ends. The germline V gene encodes CDR1 LNHNV and CDR2 YYDKDF (reference sequence). The chain's CDR3 is CATSAPQGITEAFF. The CDR3 DNA sequence: TGTGCCACCAGCGCCCCCCAGGGGATCACTGAAGCTTTCTTT.

The table lists this clone with a few counts. The chain carries TRBV27 and TRBJ2-7, with D uncertain. The CDR3 is 11 amino acids. V gave up 10 bases and J gave up 4 bases, with 11 bases separating them. The germline V gene encodes CDR1 MNHEY and CDR2 SMNVEV (reference sequence). The CDR3 coding sequence is TGTGCCACCTCCAACCTATACGAGCAGTACTTC. It yields the protein CATSNLYEQYF.

CDR3 region: CASSYFPGRSNEQFF. The CDR3 DNA is TGTGCCAGCAGTTACTTCCCAGGGCGCTCTAATGAGCAGTTCTTC. The chain couples TRBV6-5 to TRBJ2-1, with D possibly being TRBD1 (5 bases). The CDR3 spans 15 residues. CDR1 is MNHEY and CDR2 is SVGAGI in the germline V gene. Trimming pared 1 base from V and 7 bases from J, leaving 14 bases between.